A single sample is the source of the 28 T cell receptor beta chains below, sequenced in a study of CD8+CD57+ T cells in acquired aplastic anemia. The sequenced patients had an expansion of CD8+CD57+ cells seen by flow cytometry. TCR beta VDJ and CDR3 profiling used genomic DNA as template. TCRdb used MiXCR to reprocess the reads, holding one entry per CDR3 protein. This sample yields around 430,000 distinct CDR3 sequences, of which around 33% are seen a single time; less than 0.85% belongs to the top ten. The sequenced material came from sorted CD4+, CD8+, or CD8+CD57+ T cells (not recorded which) from PBMCs. The source of these receptors is a human donor with aplastic anemia.

This clonotype was found a few times. Since a much larger clone is just one base distant, this may be a read error. V gene TRBV9 combines with J gene TRBJ1-2; D possibly corresponds to TRBD1 (6 bases). The CDR3 extends over 15 amino acids. From germline, CDR1 is SGDLS and CDR2 YYNGEE. The CDR3 loop is CASSAEGGAGYGHTF. Here the CDR3 DNA reads TGTGCCAGCAGCGCCGAGGGGGGCGCGGGCTATGGCCACACCTTC.

Worth noting for this clonotype: The junction does not match germline at one end; this may be a read error. The CDR3 loop reads CSLDVRGGSPLHF. Written as DNA, the CDR3 is TGCAGCCTTGACGTCAGGGGAGGATCACCCCTCCACTTT. The chain has TRBV29-1 and TRBJ1-6, with D perhaps TRBD1 (6 bases). Per the germline V gene, CDR1 is SQVTM and CDR2 is ANQGSEA. This CDR3 is 13 amino acids long. The entire variable domain, with the rest obtained from reference TRBV29-1 and TRBJ1-6, is as follows: SAVISQKPSRDICQRGTSLTIQCQVDSQVTMMFWYRQQPGQSLTLIATANQGSEATYESGFVIDKFPISRPNLTFSTLTVSNMSPEDSSIYLCSLDVRGGSPLHFGNGTRLTVT.

J is TRBJ2-7 and V is TRBV11-2; D possibly matches TRBD1 or TRBD2 (5 bases each). The CDR3 length is 16 residues. V was clipped by 4 bases and J by 3 bases, with 19 bases between them. From germline, CDR1 is SGHAT and CDR2 FQNNGV. Written as DNA, the CDR3 is TGTGCCAGCAGCTCGTCCGGCGCAGGGAGCTACTACGAGCAGTACTTC. Amino acid sequence: CASSSSGAGSYYEQYF.

The rearrangement uses TRBV7-2 and TRBJ2-3; a weak D match, TRBD2 (5 bases). V was pared by 5 bases and J by 5 bases, with 11 bases between. Germline CDR1 and CDR2: SGHTA and FQGNSA. This CDR3 contains 13 residues. The CDR3 coding sequence is TGTGCCAGCAGCCCGAACCGGGGAGATACGCAGTATTTT. This encodes CASSPNRGDTQYF.

This clonotype was observed a few times. The rearrangement uses TRBV28 and TRBJ1-2, with a possible D match to TRBD1 (6 bases). Germline CDR1 MDHEN, CDR2 SYDVKM. The CDR3 has 15 amino acids. The ends were cut back, 7 bases at V and 5 bases at J, with 20 bases in the middle. The CDR3 DNA reads as TGTGCCAGCACCCTGAGATACAGGGAGGGTTATGGCTACACCTTC. It codes for CASTLRYREGYGYTF.

This clonotype was recorded at least ten times. The V gene is TRBV12-3 or TRBV12-4, the J gene TRBJ1-2, with D possibly being TRBD1 (5 bases). V was clipped by 3 bases and J by 3 bases, with 8 bases between them. The CDR3 is 13 residues long. CDR3 sequence reads: CASSLGPDYGYTF. The CDR3 region has the DNA TGTGCCAGCAGTTTGGGACCGGACTATGGCTACACCTTC.

Many counts were recorded for this clonotype. The chain links TRBV19 to TRBJ2-7; 10 nucleotides align to TRBD1. This CDR3 region has 13 residues. Germline V gene lookup returns CDR1 LNHDA and CDR2 SQIVND (reference sequence). Unmatched junction bases numbered 6, after V lost 6 bases and J lost 7 bases. The chain's CDR3 is CASRRQGAKEQYF. DNA for the CDR3: TGTGCCAGTAGGAGACAGGGGGCGAAAGAGCAGTACTTC.

V gene TRBV15 combines with J gene TRBJ1-1; no clear D gene. Germline CDR1 LNHNV, CDR2 YYDKDF (reference sequence). Between the trimmed V and J ends, which lost 10 bases and 7 bases, there was a span of 19 bases. This CDR3 has 13 amino acids. CDR3 bases: TGTGCCAGCAGTTACCGGGAGAACTATGAAGCTTTCTTT. Its protein is CASSYRENYEAFF.

This clonotype showed up just a few times. The chain joins TRBV7-2 to TRBJ1-2; D possibly corresponds to TRBD1 (5 bases). CDR1 and CDR2 from the germline V gene are SGHTA and FQGNSA. The V gene lost 0 bases and the J gene lost 3 bases, with 11 bases spanning the gap. The CDR3 runs 15 residues. CDR3 amino acids: CASSLAGTDYYGYTF. CDR3 DNA: TGTGCCAGCAGCTTAGCCGGGACGGACTACTATGGCTACACCTTC.

This clonotype occurred a few times. The chain is built from TRBV7-9 and TRBJ2-3, with D possibly being TRBD2 (5 bases). Germline assignment: CDR1 SEHNR and CDR2 FQNEAQ (reference sequence). This CDR3 has 14 residues. Deletions cut 3 bases from V and 7 bases from J, with 14 bases between. DNA of the CDR3: TGTGCCAGCAGCTTCGGGATAGGGAAAAATACGCAGTATTTT. This gives the protein CASSFGIGKNTQYF.

The rearrangement links TRBV7-3 to TRBJ2-3; D remains ambiguous. Germline V gives CDR1 SGHTA, CDR2 FQGTGA. The CDR3 runs 14 residues. Trimming shortened V by 8 bases and J by 0 bases, and 12 bases separated the two germline ends. CDR3 DNA: TGTGCCAGCTCAGTCCTGGTTAGCACAGATACGCAGTATTTT. This codes for CASSVLVSTDTQYF.

The rearrangement links TRBV2 to TRBJ1-5; unclear D gene. CDR1 and CDR2 from the germline V gene are SNHLY and FYNNEI. V dropped 0 bases and J dropped 5 bases, with 8 bases sitting between them. There are 14 residues in the CDR3. The CDR3 DNA is TGTGCCAGCAGTGAAGCACGGCAGGATCAGCCCCAGCATTTT. This encodes CASSEARQDQPQHF.

For this clonotype: It may be a read error: a sequence one base away is much more abundant. This rearrangement joins TRBV19 to TRBJ1-1; TRBD1 might be the D (5 bases). Germline loops: CDR1 LNHDA, CDR2 SQIVND (reference sequence). CDR3 size: 15 residues. The CDR3 loop reads CAGSTELGDNTEAFF. The CDR3 DNA is TGTGCCGGTAGTACAGAGTTGGGGGACAACACTGAAGCTTTCTTT. The entire variable domain, with the rest obtained from reference TRBV19 and TRBJ1-1, is as follows: DGGITQSPKYLFRKEGQNVTLSCEQNLNHDAMYWYRQDPGQGLRLIYYSQIVNDFQKGDIAEGYSVSREKKESFPLTVTSAQKNPTAFYLCAGSTELGDNTEAFFGQGTRLTVV.

This clonotype was observed at least ten times. V usage is TRBV10-3 and J usage is TRBJ2-4; 7 bases are a match to TRBD1. Germline-derived CDR1 and CDR2 are ENHRY and SYGVKD. The CDR3 covers 14 residues. Losses at the gene ends were 2 bases for V and 4 bases for J; bases not matched to a gene: 2. The CDR3 coding sequence is TGTGCCATCAGTGAGGACAGGGTGAAAAACATTCAGTACTTC. Amino acid sequence: CAISEDRVKNIQYF.

This clonotype was recorded at least ten times. This sequence joins TRBV20-1 and TRBJ2-3; D call uncertain. The V gene's germline CDR1 is DFQATT and CDR2 SNEGSKA (reference sequence). With 8 bases removed from V and 0 bases from J, the gap between germline ends came to 9 bases. CDR3 length: 12 amino acids. Written as DNA, the CDR3 is TGCAGTTTCGACCTAAGCACAGATACGCAGTATTTT. It codes for CSFDLSTDTQYF.

Only one count was recorded for this clonotype. This rearrangement joins TRBV3-1 to TRBJ2-1; maybe TRBD2 (6 bases). The CDR3 runs 16 residues. Trimming left V 1 base short and J 6 bases short, with 16 bases between. Germline-derived CDR1 and CDR2 are LGHDT and YNNKEL (reference sequence). CDR3 region: CASSQVTVSGPNEQFF. CDR3 nucleotides: TGTGCCAGCAGCCAAGTGACGGTGAGCGGGCCCAATGAGCAGTTCTTC.

This clonotype was seen ten or more times. V is TRBV10-3 and J is TRBJ2-2; D may correspond to TRBD1 or TRBD2 (5 bases each). Trimming removed 6 bases at V and 5 bases at J, with 13 bases between. The germline gives CDR1 ENHRY, CDR2 SYGVKD. This CDR3 has 14 residues. The CDR3 region has the DNA TGTGCCATCAGCACCGGGGCCGCGACCGGGGAGCTGTTTTTT. Translating it yields CAISTGAATGELFF.

This clonotype was recorded many times. The chain carries TRBV7-2 and TRBJ2-7, with D tentatively TRBD1 (6 bases). Trimming took 1 base from V and 4 from J, leaving 11 bases between them. The CDR3 extends over 14 amino acids. Germline loops: CDR1 SGHTA, CDR2 FQGNSA. The CDR3 spells CASSLDRDNYEQYF. CDR3 DNA: TGTGCCAGCAGCTTAGATCGGGACAATTACGAGCAGTACTTC.

The chain couples TRBV9 to TRBJ1-2; a weak D match, TRBD1 (6 bases). The CDR3 is made up of 16 amino acids. Trimming pared 0 bases from V and 3 bases from J, leaving 15 bases between. The V gene's germline CDR1 is SGDLS and CDR2 YYNGEE. The CDR3: CASSVGVSGADYGYTF. CDR3 nucleotides: TGTGCCAGCAGCGTAGGGGTGTCGGGGGCGGACTATGGCTACACCTTC.

This clonotype was detected many times. This rearrangement joins TRBV15 to TRBJ2-2; D is unresolved. V was cut by 4 bases and J by 4 bases, with 16 bases left in between. The CDR3 sequence is 16 residues long. CDR1 and CDR2 from the germline V gene are LNHNV and YYDKDF (reference sequence). This chain's CDR3 is CATSKPRLGFTGELFF. The DNA for the CDR3 is TGTGCCACCAGCAAACCCCGCTTGGGTTTCACCGGGGAGCTGTTTTTT.

At least ten counts were recorded for this clonotype. The chain carries TRBV7-2 and TRBJ1-2; TRBD1 is a possible D gene (5 bases). The V gene lost 0 bases and the J gene lost 8 bases, with 10 bases spanning the gap. The length of the CDR3 is 13 residues. Germline lookup yields CDR1 SGHTA and CDR2 FQGNSA. CDR3 sequence (DNA): TGTGCCAGCAGCTTAGCCTGGGACCGCGGCTACACCTTC. It is translated as CASSLAWDRGYTF.

This clonotype occurred a few times. The V and J genes are TRBV12-3 or TRBV12-4 and TRBJ2-5; the match to TRBD1 covers 8 bases. The CDR3 loop spans 19 amino acids. J was trimmed by 4 bases and V by 3 bases; bases with no gene match: 19. The CDR3 DNA sequence: TGTGCCAGCAGTTTTGGTCAGGGGGCTTCATCCGCCTCAATAGAGACCCAGTACTTC. It codes for CASSFGQGASSASIETQYF.

This clonotype was counted between two and nine times. The chain employs TRBV9 and TRBJ2-5; D is undetermined. The germline V gene has CDR1 SGDLS and CDR2 YYNGEE. The germline V and J ends were trimmed by 0 bases and 5 bases, with 5 bases remaining between them. The CDR3 length is 12 residues. DNA for the CDR3: TGTGCCAGCAGCGTAGAATCCGAGACCCAGTACTTC. This encodes CASSVESETQYF.

This clonotype was picked up a small number of times. The genes are TRBV5-5 and TRBJ2-3, with 9 bases fitting TRBD2. The junction had 3 bases not matched to a gene; V was cut back by 0 bases and J by 4 bases. Germline CDR1 is SGHKS and CDR2 is YYEKEE (reference sequence). The length of the CDR3 is 15 residues. The CDR3 coding sequence is TGTGCCAGCAGCTTGGGAGGCGGGAGGGCAGATACGCAGTATTTT. Amino acid sequence: CASSLGGGRADTQYF.

The CDR3 DNA is TGTGCCAGCAGTGAGGGGACAGGGTATGGCTACACCTTC. Encoded protein: CASSEGTGYGYTF. This rearrangement joins TRBV2 to TRBJ1-2; 9 bases align to TRBD1. The germline V gene has CDR1 SNHLY and CDR2 FYNNEI. The CDR3 is 13 residues long. J gave up 5 bases and V 3 bases, and 1 base lay outside the gene matches.

At least ten counts were recorded for this clonotype. The chain joins TRBV19 to TRBJ2-1; D remains unclear. This CDR3 has 13 amino acids. Between the trimmed V and J ends, which lost 5 bases and 6 bases, there was a span of 11 bases. Germline V gene sequence: CDR1 LNHDA, CDR2 SQIVND (reference sequence). The CDR3 DNA follows: TGTGCCAGTAGTGTCCTCCCTAGCAATGAGCAGTTCTTC. It yields the protein CASSVLPSNEQFF.

The CDR3 loop reads CASSSTSRGSYEQYF. The CDR3 DNA reads TGTGCCAGCAGCTCTACCTCCCGGGGGTCCTACGAGCAGTACTTC. V gene TRBV6-1 combines with J gene TRBJ2-7; TRBD2 is a possible D gene (6 bases). This CDR3 contains 15 residues. V lost 6 bases and J 1 base, leaving 16 bases between the germline ends. Germline CDR1 MNHNS, CDR2 SASEGT.

In the case of this clonotype: The CDR3 end shows no conserved phenylalanine or tryptophan, and so a read error is likely. The CDR3, as DNA: TGTGCCAGCAGTGAAAGTAGGGGGCTTGGCTACACCTCC. It encodes CASSESRGLGYTS. V gene TRBV10-3 combines with J gene TRBJ1-2; 7 nucleotides align to TRBD1. Germline V lookup: CDR1 ENHRY, CDR2 SYGVKD. The CDR3 consists of 13 residues.